This T cell receptor (beta chain) was observed in a study of blood T cell repertoires in COVID-19. As for the study in general: Acute-phase and convalescent COVID-19 samples originated in the United States, Italy and Spain. PBMCs, B-cell-depleted T cells, or T cells provided the cDNA or gDNA that made up the material.

The ends were cut back, 0 bases at V and 11 bases at J, with 13 bases in the middle. Germline CDR1 is MNHEY and CDR2 is SVGEGT. The CDR3 totals 13 residues. In the original processing: Scientists estimated how many nucleated cells there were by amplifying reference gene primers. Sequencing was performed with immunoSEQ multiplex PCR; in TCRdb, only in-frame clones are kept and a portion is missing. V and J calls and clone size are given by that table; D and trimming were obtained from the DNA. The sample carries 200,000 to 250,000 clones, around nine tenths recorded once. The V gene is TRBV6-2 or TRBV6-3, the J gene TRBJ1-1; tentatively, D is TRBD1 (5 bases). The sample consisted of peripheral blood. The TCR sequence derives from a woman aged 55-75 years with acute or convalescent COVID-19. CDR3 amino acids: CASSYSGLDVAFF. CDR3 sequence (DNA): TGTGCCAGCAGTTACTCGGGACTGGATGTTGCTTTCTTT.